A single TCR beta chain is shown here with its context. Its cognate antigen has yet to be identified. Nothing much larger sits one base from this clone, and base qualities are not available. The sample contains more than one DNA sequence encoding this CDR3. Genomic DNA was extracted from sorted cells for sequencing of the TCRbeta CDR3 region. The immunoSEQ Assay was used to sequence the TCRbeta CDR3 regions. TCRdb holds this immuneACCESS table with in-frame rearrangements only. Some clones are missing; in checked studies, unresolved V genes explain under half, and the rest has no known cause. The sample table shows tens of thousands of clones, and approximately 84% are seen once. The top ten clonotypes cover around 7.5% of the sample. Patients with a history of autoimmune disease or receiving systemic immunosuppression were excluded from the trial. Peripheral blood for TCR sequencing was collected from all dose cohorts at baseline, on cycle 4 day 1, and on cycle 7 day 1. Samples were obtained from an open-label, multicenter, first-in-human phase I dose-escalation trial of ivuxolimab. Adults with locally advanced or metastatic melanoma, renal cell, hepatocellular, or head and neck squamous cell carcinoma were enrolled in the trial. Before TCR sequencing, CD4+ and CD8+ T cells were separately sorted from peripheral blood.

The data were taken from a study of OX40 agonist ivuxolimab in advanced cancers. A note on the overall study: Ivuxolimab was a fully human IgG2 agonistic monoclonal antibody targeting the costimulatory receptor OX40 (CD134). Of the approximately 50 dose-escalation patients, hepatocellular carcinoma was present in approximately 20, melanoma in approximately 15, renal cell carcinoma in 9 and head and neck cancer in 9. A male proportion of around 80% and a mean age of 60 years, ranging from roughly 23 to 90, were recorded for the dose-escalation cohort. Prior anti-PD-1, anti-PD-L1 or anti-CTLA-4 therapy was permitted, and about two fifths of dose-escalation patients had received checkpoint inhibitors. Intravenous ivuxolimab was administered to patients every 2 weeks at six dose levels: 0.01, 0.1, 0.3, 1.5, 3 and 10 mg/kg. Partial responses occurred in three dose-escalation patients, of whom one had hepatocellular carcinoma and two had cutaneous melanoma. The purpose of peripheral TCRbeta sequencing was to test whether ivuxolimab changed TCR sequence diversity and led to clonal T-cell expansion. The paper describes the monotherapy dose-escalation part (N ≈ 52 patients) of the phase I trial of ivuxolimab.

The paper's findings and limits, for the study overall: Antigen specificity was not determined for the clonally expanded peripheral T cells. Low levels of normalized T-cell clonal expansion were also shown by some nonresponding patients. On average, CD8+ T cells showed more expanded clones than CD4+ T cells after ivuxolimab. Clonal expansion of both CD4+ and CD8+ blood T cells was observed from baseline to week 6 at doses 0.1 to 3.0 mg/kg. In partial responders in the 0.1-3.0 mg/kg groups, normalized peripheral clonal expansion was found to be among the lowest, especially among CD8+ T cells.

CDR1 and CDR2 were assigned from the germline V gene as SGHDT and YYEEEE. Reading from cysteine to phenylalanine, the CDR3 counts 16 amino acids. Just CDR3 DNA is preserved here, 48 bases in frame from base 1. Deletion took 0 bases off V and 1 base off J, with a span of 10 bases between the germline ends. The chain is made from TRBV5-6 and TRBJ2-2; the D segment could be TRBD2, given 6 matching bases. This sample comprised CD4+ or CD8+ T cells sorted from blood, obtained in a trial of the OX40 agonist ivuxolimab. This TCR was sampled from an adult with an advanced solid tumor such as melanoma, head and neck, liver or kidney cancer. For the CDR3, the sequence is CASSLGRRGNTGELFF. The DNA reads TGTGCCAGCAGCTTGGGGAGGAGGGGGAACACCGGGGAGCTGTTTTTT.